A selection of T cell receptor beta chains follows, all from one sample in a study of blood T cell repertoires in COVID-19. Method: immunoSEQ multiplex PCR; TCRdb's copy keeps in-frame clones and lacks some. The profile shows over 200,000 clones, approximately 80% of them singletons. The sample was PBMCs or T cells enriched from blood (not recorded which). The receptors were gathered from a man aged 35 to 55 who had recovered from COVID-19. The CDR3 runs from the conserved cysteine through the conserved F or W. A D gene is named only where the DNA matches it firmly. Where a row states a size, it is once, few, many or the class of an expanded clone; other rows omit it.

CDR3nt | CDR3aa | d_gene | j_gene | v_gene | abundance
TGTGCCAGCAGCTTAGGCGGAGGGCCCCAGCATTTT | CASSLGGGPQHF | - | TRBJ1-5 | TRBV7-9 | -
TGCAGCGTCTATGACAGCGCAGGTGGAAAACTGTTTTTT | CSVYDSAGGKLFF | - | TRBJ1-4 | TRBV29-1 | few
TGCGCCAGCCGACGGACAGATAAGGATGAAGCTTTCTTT | CASRRTDKDEAFF | - | TRBJ1-1 | TRBV5-1 | -
TGTGCCAGCAGCTTGACAGTTGGAAACACCATATATTTT | CASSLTVGNTIYF | - | TRBJ1-3 | TRBV11-2 | -
TGTGCCAGCAGCTTATCAAATCAGCCCCAGCATTTT | CASSLSNQPQHF | - | TRBJ1-5 | TRBV7-9 | -
TGTGCCAGCAGCTTAGCCGGGACAGGCACTGAAGCTTTCTTT | CASSLAGTGTEAFF | TRBD1 | TRBJ1-1 | TRBV7-2 | -
TGTGCCAGCAGCTTAGGCAGGGATCAGCCCCAGCATTTT | CASSLGRDQPQHF | - | TRBJ1-5 | TRBV7-2 | -
TGTGCCAGCTCACTAAATGGCCGGGACAGCAGAGAGACCCAGTACTTC | CASSLNGRDSRETQYF | TRBD1 | TRBJ2-5 | TRBV18 | -
TGTGCCAGCAGACTACAGGGGGCCTACGAGCAGTACTTC | CASRLQGAYEQYF | TRBD1 | TRBJ2-7 | TRBV27 | -
TGTGCCAGCAGCGATAAACTAGCGGCCCAGGGCACAGATACGCAGTATTTT | CASSDKLAAQGTDTQYF | TRBD2 | TRBJ2-3 | TRBV3-1/TRBV3-2 | once
TGCGCCAGCAGCCAAGATACCTGGAGCTCCTACGAGCAGTACTTC | CASSQDTWSSYEQYF | - | TRBJ2-7 | TRBV4-1 | -
TGTGCCAGCAGCCCCGGGGTCGAGGGCTACACCTTC | CASSPGVEGYTF | - | TRBJ1-2 | TRBV28 | few
TGTGCCAGCTCACTGGACAGCCAAGAGACCCAGTACTTC | CASSLDSQETQYF | - | TRBJ2-5 | TRBV18 | once
TGTGCCAGCAGAGGACAGGGCCTTGGGGACACTGAAGCTTTCTTT | CASRGQGLGDTEAFF | TRBD1 | TRBJ1-1 | TRBV28 | -
TGCGCCAGCAGTCAACATACACGGCCGGGACAGACCTTAGTAGCCAAAAACATTCAGTACTTC | CASSQHTRPGQTLVAKNIQYF | TRBD1 | TRBJ2-4 | TRBV23-1 | few
TGTGCCAGAAGCTTGGCCCCGCGGGGGGCGTACAATGAGCAGTTCTTC | CARSLAPRGAYNEQFF | TRBD2 | TRBJ2-1 | TRBV5-3 | -
TGTGCCAGCAGCTTGGTGGGACAGGATAATGAAAAACTGTTTTTT | CASSLVGQDNEKLFF | TRBD1 | TRBJ1-4 | TRBV5-6 | -
TGTGCCACCCGGGACAACATGAACACTGAAGCTTTCTTT | CATRDNMNTEAFF | - | TRBJ1-1 | TRBV18 | -
TGTGCCAGCAGCCCACTAGCGGGGGCCTACAATGAGCAGTTCTTC | CASSPLAGAYNEQFF | TRBD2 | TRBJ2-1 | TRBV7-9 | -
TGTGCCAGCAGTTTAAGAGGACAGGCGCATGGGAATGAGCAGTTCTTC | CASSLRGQAHGNEQFF | TRBD1 | TRBJ2-1 | TRBV28 | -
TGTGCCAGCAGCTCCCTGGGCAGACGTTTAGATACGCAGTATTTT | CASSSLGRRLDTQYF | - | TRBJ2-3 | TRBV7-3 | -
TGTGCCAGCAGCCGGGACAGGGTTGGTAGCTACGAGCAGTACTTC | CASSRDRVGSYEQYF | TRBD1 | TRBJ2-7 | TRBV4-2 | -
TGTGCCAGCAGTTTCACCTGGACTGGCAATGAGCAGTTCTTC | CASSFTWTGNEQFF | - | TRBJ2-1 | TRBV6-9 | -
TGTGCCAGCAGCCAAGAATGGGGGCGCCGTGAAAAACTGTTTTTT | CASSQEWGRREKLFF | - | TRBJ1-4 | TRBV3-1/TRBV3-2 | once
TGTGCCAGCAGGGAACAGGGGGCCGGCAATCAGCCCCAGCATTTT | CASREQGAGNQPQHF | TRBD1 | TRBJ1-5 | TRBV2 | -
TGTGCCACCAGCGGAAACACAGGGAACTATGGCTACACCTTC | CATSGNTGNYGYTF | - | TRBJ1-2 | TRBV15 | -
TGCGCCAGCAGCCCAGGGGCAGATACGCAGTATTTT | CASSPGADTQYF | - | TRBJ2-3 | TRBV5-1 | -